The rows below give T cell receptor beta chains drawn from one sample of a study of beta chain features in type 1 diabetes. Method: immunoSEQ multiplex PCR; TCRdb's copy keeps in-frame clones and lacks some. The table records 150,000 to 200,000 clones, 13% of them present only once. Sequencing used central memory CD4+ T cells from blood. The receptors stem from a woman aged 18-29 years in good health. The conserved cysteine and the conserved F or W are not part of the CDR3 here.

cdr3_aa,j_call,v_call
ASSLVVGTGESEQY,TRBJ2-7,TRBV5-1
ASSSQDILGYT,TRBJ1-2,TRBV5-6
ASSSQSGTRGEQY,TRBJ2-7,TRBV2
ASSSSSGRAPDTQY,TRBJ2-3,TRBV6-5
ASPMRPEQF,TRBJ2-1,TRBV5-6
ATCAGEDQPQH,TRBJ1-5,TRBV2
SVETQAGLAGDWAKNIQY,TRBJ2-4,TRBV29-1
ASSPFSGGHEQF,TRBJ2-1,TRBV7-9
ASSVVSGRANYGYT,TRBJ1-2,TRBV9
ASSSGQATEAF,TRBJ1-1,TRBV7-3
ASTGDSYEQY,TRBJ2-7,TRBV6-1
ASSMRTGLDDTQY,TRBJ2-3,TRBV19
ASSYSYRGNTGELF,TRBJ2-2,TRBV6-5
SVVWGSGTSTDTQY,TRBJ2-3,TRBV29-1
ASSPRLSEQF,TRBJ2-1,TRBV28
ASSRQGAYEQY,TRBJ2-7,TRBV27
ASSLAVTDLEQY,TRBJ2-7,TRBV5-1
ASSPPGVLGTDTQY,TRBJ2-3,TRBV28
ASTRTGGEDEQF,TRBJ2-1,TRBV25-1
ASRTVRGTQPQH,TRBJ1-5,TRBV6-5
ASSWGERSYNEQF,TRBJ2-1,TRBV5-8
ASTQTGGTGYT,TRBJ1-2,TRBV28
ASSLGVTSGTQY,TRBJ2-5,TRBV11-2
SVAPTLTGSSGYT,TRBJ1-2,TRBV29-1
ASSGWDSSGANVLT,TRBJ2-6,TRBV6-1
ASSPPVEAGYT,TRBJ1-2,TRBV4-2
ASSQSLAGGPVTYEQY,TRBJ2-7,TRBV4-2
SAVSQGSRYGYT,TRBJ1-2,TRBV29-1
ASLPDGRENEKLF,TRBJ1-4,TRBV7-9
ASRGQTNTEAF,TRBJ1-1,TRBV28
ASSLGLLDEQY,TRBJ2-7,TRBV7-3
SVTGTGGERGGYT,TRBJ1-2,TRBV29-1
ASTPGISGITGELF,TRBJ2-2,TRBV6-6
ASSLAHYEQY,TRBJ2-7,TRBV7-8
ACRQGNTEAF,TRBJ1-1,TRBV30
ASSRDSLNYEQY,TRBJ2-7,TRBV5-1
ASSLGPEQY,TRBJ2-7,TRBV7-3
ASSLGHMNTEAF,TRBJ1-1,TRBV18
ASSRREWDNIQY,TRBJ2-4,TRBV19
AWGTGTPLNNQPQH,TRBJ1-5,TRBV30
AWRDTGSQNIQY,TRBJ2-4,TRBV30
ASSPGQGSRGVYGYT,TRBJ1-2,TRBV5-1
ASSQTGQVGQPQH,TRBJ1-5,TRBV7-2
ASSPGWETQY,TRBJ2-5,TRBV19
SFKGGGNNEQF,TRBJ2-1,TRBV29-1
ASSQSAPGGRHEQY,TRBJ2-7,TRBV23-1
ASSLVQGGYEQY,TRBJ2-7,TRBV7-2
AISESISVNTGELF,TRBJ2-2,TRBV10-3
ASSPSTSGRLNEQF,TRBJ2-1,TRBV4-1
ASSPAGLAGADEQF,TRBJ2-1,TRBV7-7
ASSLAHSKSYEQY,TRBJ2-7,TRBV7-3
ASSLQGGGNTIY,TRBJ1-3,TRBV7-8
ASSYGAGGETQY,TRBJ2-5,TRBV6-6
ASSFGQNEQF,TRBJ2-1,TRBV5-1
ASSLPPTGALRETQY,TRBJ2-5,TRBV28
ASRYGTALSNEQF,TRBJ2-1,TRBV4-1
ASSPSSVGGADEQF,TRBJ2-1,TRBV13